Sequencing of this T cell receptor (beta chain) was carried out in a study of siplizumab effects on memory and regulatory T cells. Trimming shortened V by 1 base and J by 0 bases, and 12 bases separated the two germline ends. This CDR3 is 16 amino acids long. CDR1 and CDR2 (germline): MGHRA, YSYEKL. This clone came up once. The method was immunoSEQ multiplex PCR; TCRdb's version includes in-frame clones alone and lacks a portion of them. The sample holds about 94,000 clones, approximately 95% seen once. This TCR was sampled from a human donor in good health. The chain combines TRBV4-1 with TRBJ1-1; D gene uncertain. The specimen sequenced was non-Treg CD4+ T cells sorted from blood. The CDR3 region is CASSQVERIMNTEAFF. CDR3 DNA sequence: TGCGCCAGCAGCCAAGTTGAACGAATTATGAACACTGAAGCTTTCTTT.